The sequence of this T cell receptor (beta chain) was determined in a study of T cells in Graves' hyperthyroidism and ophthalmopathy. Whole-study findings and limits: The model forecast ophthalmopathy, anticipating it by a median roughly 6.5 months before onset.

Calling Graves' hyperthyroidism stable meant ophthalmopathy did not progress within 18 months. Fresh peripheral blood, 7.5 to 10 ml, was the source of the PBMCs. This clonotype was counted at least ten times. The antigen remains unidentified. CDR1 is SGDLS and CDR2 is YYNGEE in the germline V gene. This CDR3 is 13 amino acids long. V was clipped by 0 bases and J by 5 bases, with 8 bases between them. RNA transcripts yielded amplified TCR beta CDR3 regions. Initially, a first-round RT-PCR of the TCR CDR3 employed the HTBI primer set. TCRdb re-derived calls from the multiplex PCR reads in MiXCR, one entry per CDR3 protein. The table lists over 450,000 distinct CDR3 sequences, 13% to 15% of them singletons, with roughly 17% in the top ten.

Sample: blood. The TCR comes from a woman aged 18 to 35 with Graves' hyperthyroidism. J is TRBJ2-5 and V is TRBV9, with unresolved D. This CDR3 reads CASSVGRDETQYF. For the CDR3, the DNA is TGTGCCAGCAGCGTAGGGAGAGATGAGACCCAGTACTTC.